This T cell receptor (beta chain) was sequenced in a study of neurological immune-mediated disorders. This clonotype was observed at least ten times. The antigen is unknown. Study outcomes and limitations: No sharing of CDR3 amino acid sequences was observed among expanded clones across subjects, suggesting private repertoires in all groups. HTLV-1-associated myelopathy showed the most TCR clonal expansion; multiple sclerosis the least, below healthy controls.

Preparation of the unsorted libraries drew on 2 million PBMCs stored at -80 C. Germline values: CDR1 SGDLS, CDR2 YYNGEE. V trimming: 4 bases; J trimming: 5 bases; junction bases outside the gene matches: 10. The CDR3 totals 16 residues. Synthesis of cDNA was carried out by template-switch 5'RACE. The reaction used 10-nucleotide random UMIs. TCRdb analysed the 5' RACE reads with MiXCR anew, one entry per CDR3 protein. This repertoire shows 27,000 or so distinct CDR3 sequences, 15% found once; its top ten account for about 28%. The source material was PBMCs. The chain has TRBV9 and TRBJ2-2; 8 bases are a match to TRBD1. The sequence was obtained from a man between 70 and 80 years old in good health. The DNA for the CDR3 is TGTGCCAGCAGCCCTCACGCAGACAGGGGAACCGGGGAGCTGTTTTTT. Its protein product is CASSPHADRGTGELFF.